This TCR beta chain was observed in a study of blood T cell repertoires in COVID-19. Background on the study: T cells, B-cell-depleted T cells, or PBMCs supplied cDNA or gDNA.

TCRdb's copy holds only in-frame clones and misses some; the assay was immunoSEQ multiplex PCR. This table holds around 53,000 clones, about 70% found once. This sequence was found in a man aged 50-60 years with active or convalescent COVID-19. The sequenced sample was peripheral blood.

The CDR3 DNA follows: TGTGCCAGCAGCTTAGATCACCGGGAGACCAGCACAGATACGCAGTATTTT. Protein sequence: CASSLDHRETSTDTQYF. This chain joins TRBV11-2 and TRBJ2-3; D may be TRBD2 (6 bases). V shed 0 bases and J shed 0 bases, with 13 bases lying between them. Germline V gene data show CDR1 as SGHAT and CDR2 as FQNNGV. This CDR3 has 17 residues.